The TCR beta chain described here comes from a study of T cell responses to AZD1222 COVID-19 vaccine. Study findings and constraints: There were mostly white British donors and more females than males, and clonal diversity was possibly underestimated. Compared with day 0, the breadth and depth of the Spike-specific TCR repertoire rose significantly after two doses of AZD1222. Nearly half of unique spike-specific TCRs reportedly avoided B.1.351 and B.1.1.7 mutated regions.

CDR1 is MGHRA and CDR2 is YSYEKL in the germline V gene. The CDR3 has 14 amino acids. Between the trimmed V and J ends, which lost 0 bases and 7 bases, there was a span of 12 bases. Profiled with immunoSEQ multiplex PCR; TCRdb holds only in-frame clones, not every one. The sample consists of fewer than 150,000 clones, 80% to 95% of them appearing once. To note about this clone: Its antigen remains unknown.

This chain connects TRBV4-1 to TRBJ1-2; D gene unclear. This sequence was found in an adult in good health. The sample in question was peripheral blood, obtained on day 0 of AZD1222 vaccination. This CDR3 is CASSQDTEAGGYTF. The CDR3 DNA sequence: TGCGCCAGCAGCCAAGATACGGAGGCGGGTGGCTACACCTTC.